This T cell receptor beta chain was sequenced during a study of blood T cell repertoires in COVID-19 (dated by TCRdb to the early 2020s). Notes on the research overall: Collaborator samples came from the United States, Italy and Spain and covered acute and convalescent phases of COVID-19. The material from the prospective study consisted of cDNA or gDNA derived from T cells, B-cell-depleted T cells, or PBMCs. Subjects who had been exposed to COVID-19, were actively infected with it, or had recovered from it provided the deeply sampled blood TCRbeta repertoires that made up the dataset. Nearly every sample came with metadata listing a de-identified subject ID, COVID-19 status, age in years and sex. A freely available public database, intended as a resource for researchers studying the immune response to SARS-CoV-2, is where the repertoires were released. Where HLA class I and class II types were available, the types were taken from metadata supplied by the sample provider, not from assay-based typing. Samples came from the ongoing ImmuneRACE study (first 160 participants) plus 1,254 subjects from 6 global collaborators.

Note on this clone: What antigen it recognizes has not been identified. No base quality information exists; no much larger clone differs at one position.

What the research found in general, with its limitations: The quantity of clinical and demographic metadata differed by source and by participant and was supplied without curation.

TCRbeta CDR3 regions were amplified from genomic DNA using the immunoSEQ Assay, a bias-controlled multiplex PCR. Per the source publication's procedure: Nucleated cell counts per sample were estimated from amplification of reference gene primers within the assay. Sequence reads were collapsed and filtered to measure the absolute abundance of every unique TCRbeta CDR3 rearrangement. For each sample, productive Simpson clonality was calculated as the square root of Simpson's diversity index over productive rearrangements. In its TCRdb copy, this immuneACCESS table keeps in-frame sequences only and misses some clones. Where compared with another copy, unresolved V genes explain less than half of these, and the others have no known cause. D and trimming come from the DNA, and the V and J calls and clone size come from that table. For this sample there are 200,000 to 250,000 clones; about 84% appear just once. The top ten clones comprise roughly 4.3% of the sample.

In the prospective study, participants were about 18 to 100 years old, resided in about two dozen geographic areas of the United States, and were enrolled through a virtual design. In the prospective study, cohorts were assigned on the basis of participant-reported clinical history obtained from a screening survey and a study questionnaire. Each participant in the prospective study had whole blood, serum and a nasopharyngeal or oropharyngeal swab collected by mobile phlebotomists. Participants in the prospective study had the option to provide additional blood draws and questionnaires over an approximately 2-month period. Before DNA extraction, prospective study blood samples were shipped either frozen or at room temperature. The sequence was collected from a man in his thirties or forties with acute COVID-19. Material: PBMCs or T cells enriched from blood (not recorded which).

The DNA sequence reads TGCAGCGTTGAGGGCATTTCGAACACTGAAGCTTTCTTT. Its amino acids are CSVEGISNTEAFF. The rearrangement combines TRBV29-1 with TRBJ1-1, with no reliable assignment of the D segment. The cysteine opens and the phenylalanine closes a CDR3 of 13 amino acids. This entry keeps only the CDR3 DNA: 39 bases, framed from base 1. CDR1 and CDR2 (SQVTM, ANQGSEA) derive from the germline V gene. Between the V and J ends, shortened by 3 bases and 1 base respectively, the junction contains 9 bases.